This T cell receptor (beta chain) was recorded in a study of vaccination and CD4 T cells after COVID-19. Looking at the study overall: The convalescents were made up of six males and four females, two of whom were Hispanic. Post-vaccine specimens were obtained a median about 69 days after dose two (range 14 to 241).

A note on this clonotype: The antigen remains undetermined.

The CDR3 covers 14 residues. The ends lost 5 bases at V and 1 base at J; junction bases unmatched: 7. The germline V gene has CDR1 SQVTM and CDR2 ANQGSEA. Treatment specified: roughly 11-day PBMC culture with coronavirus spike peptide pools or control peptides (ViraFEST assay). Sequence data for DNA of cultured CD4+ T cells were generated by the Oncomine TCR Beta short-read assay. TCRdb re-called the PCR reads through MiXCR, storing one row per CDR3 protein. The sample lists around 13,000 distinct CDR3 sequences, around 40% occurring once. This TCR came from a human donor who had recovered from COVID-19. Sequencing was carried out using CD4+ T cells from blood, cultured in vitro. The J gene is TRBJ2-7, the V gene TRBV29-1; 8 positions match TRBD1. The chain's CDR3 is CSVPSDRESYEQYF. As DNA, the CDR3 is TGCAGCGTTCCATCGGACAGGGAGTCCTACGAGCAGTACTTC.